This passage covers 21 T cell receptor beta chains from one sample sequenced in a study of CD8 T cells in ankylosing spondylitis. Overall study results and limits: What seemed typical of ankylosing spondylitis blood was a TCR beta motif built from 8 or 9 highly homologous variants.

Their antigens remain unidentified. Each CDR3 protein gets one entry after TCRdb re-called the 5' RACE reads with MiXCR. The profile shows 650,000 to 800,000 distinct CDR3 sequences, 15% to 20% of them singletons. The sequencing sample was made of blood, either unsorted or a sorted T cell fraction (not recorded which). The receptors originated from a male donor with ankylosing spondylitis.

The CDR3 nucleotides are TGCAGTGCTAGGAACGCGGGGTTCGGGAATTCACCCCTCCACTTT. This sequence encodes CSARNAGFGNSPLHF. This chain joins TRBV20-1 and TRBJ1-6; no clear D. The V gene lost 3 bases and the J gene lost 7 bases, with 16 bases spanning the gap. There are 15 residues in the CDR3. Germline CDR1 is DFQATT and CDR2 is SNEGSKA (reference sequence).

This clonotype appeared many times. The chain combines TRBV12-3 or TRBV12-4 with TRBJ2-1, with no clear D. There are 12 residues in the CDR3. Trimming cost V 4 bases and J 9 bases, with 10 bases left between them. The chain's CDR3 is CASSSLESEQFF. The CDR3 bases are TGTGCCAGCAGTTCTCTGGAGAGTGAGCAGTTCTTC.

This clonotype was recorded a few times. This sequence joins TRBV5-1 and TRBJ2-7, with unresolved D. Germline V gene lookup returns CDR1 SGHRS and CDR2 YFSETQ. The ends were cut back, 4 bases at V and 1 base at J, with 18 bases in the middle. The CDR3 is 16 amino acids. CDR3 in DNA: TGCGCCAGCAGCCCCCTTGGAGCACCACCGTCCTACGAGCAGTACTTC. Residues: CASSPLGAPPSYEQYF.

This clonotype was seen more than once but under ten times. The chain uses TRBV28 and TRBJ2-1; no definite D call. Trimming removed 3 bases from V and 3 bases from J, with 9 bases in between. CDR1 is MDHEN, CDR2 SYDVKM, per germline. CDR3 size: 14 residues. CDR3: CASSFGQDYNEQFF. Written as DNA, the CDR3 is TGTGCCAGCAGTTTCGGGCAGGACTACAATGAGCAGTTCTTC.

The chain uses TRBV11-2 and TRBJ1-1, with a possible D match to TRBD1 (5 bases). The V gene lost 1 base and the J gene lost 4 bases, with 13 bases spanning the gap. The CDR3 covers 15 residues. Germline assignment: CDR1 SGHAT and CDR2 FQNNGV. CDR3 region: CASSLVWATATEAFF. The CDR3 DNA reads as TGTGCCAGCAGCTTAGTGTGGGCGACAGCCACTGAAGCTTTCTTT.

The J gene is TRBJ2-1, the V gene TRBV29-1, with 10 bases aligning to TRBD2. This CDR3 has 13 amino acids. Trimming cost V 4 bases and J 9 bases; bases outside gene matches: 6. Germline V gene sequence: CDR1 SQVTM, CDR2 ANQGSEA. The CDR3 reads CSVVLAGEVEQFF. In DNA form, the CDR3 reads TGCAGCGTTGTGCTAGCGGGGGAGGTTGAGCAGTTCTTC.

DNA of the CDR3: TGTGCCAGCAGTTGGTCCTCCACAGATACGCAGTATTTT. It codes for CASSWSSTDTQYF. V usage is TRBV27 and J usage is TRBJ2-3; D is undetermined. Germline-derived CDR1 and CDR2 are MNHEY and SMNVEV (reference sequence). The CDR3 length is 13 residues. The V gene lost 4 bases and the J gene lost 2 bases, with 7 bases spanning the gap.

The rearrangement links TRBV2 to TRBJ2-7; maybe TRBD1 (5 bases). The V gene lost 6 bases and the J gene lost 4 bases, with 16 bases spanning the gap. Per germline, CDR1 SNHLY and CDR2 FYNNEI. The CDR3 consists of 14 residues. CDR3 protein: CASSIPETAYEQYF. The CDR3 DNA reads as TGTGCCAGCAGCATTCCCGAGACAGCTTACGAGCAGTACTTC.

The rearrangement joins TRBV29-1 to TRBJ2-3; tentatively, D is TRBD2 (6 bases). CDR1 and CDR2 from the germline V gene are SQVTM and ANQGSEA. This CDR3 has 14 residues. Trimming removed 0 bases from V and 4 bases from J, with 11 bases in between. The CDR3: CSVEDWRDADTQYF. The CDR3 region has the DNA TGCAGCGTTGAAGATTGGCGGGACGCAGATACGCAGTATTTT.

The V gene is TRBV29-1, the J gene TRBJ2-1, with D perhaps matching TRBD1 (6 bases). The CDR3 consists of 17 residues. The V and J ends lost 4 bases and 0 bases respectively, with 19 bases between them. The germline gives CDR1 SQVTM, CDR2 ANQGSEA. The CDR3 nucleotides read TGCAGCGTTGTAGGGGGAAAGCACCTTGCCTCCTACAATGAGCAGTTCTTC. Amino acid sequence: CSVVGGKHLASYNEQFF.

This chain connects TRBV7-9 to TRBJ2-7; maybe TRBD2 (6 bases). The V gene's germline CDR1 is SEHNR and CDR2 FQNEAQ (reference sequence). V gave up 7 bases and J gave up 1 base, with 14 bases separating them. This CDR3 region has 14 residues. The CDR3 loop reads CASTPYRGSYEQYF. The CDR3 DNA reads as TGTGCCAGCACCCCCTATCGGGGGTCCTACGAGCAGTACTTC.

The chain combines TRBV4-1 with TRBJ1-1, with no clear D. V was clipped by 3 bases and J by 6 bases, with 14 bases between them. Germline CDR1 reads MGHRA; CDR2 reads YSYEKL. The CDR3 runs 14 residues. The CDR3 reads CASSHPHDFAEAFF. The CDR3 nucleotides are TGCGCCAGCAGCCACCCACACGACTTCGCTGAAGCTTTCTTT.

On this clonotype: This may arise from a read error, as a much more abundant clone is one base away. The CDR3 nucleotides read TGTGCCTGCAGTTTTGAGGGGGGCCTCGGGAGCTCCTACAATGAGCAGTTCTTC. Amino acids: CACSFEGGLGSSYNEQFF. The V call is TRBV12-3 or TRBV12-4, the J call TRBJ2-1; D tentatively reads TRBD1 or TRBD2 (6 bases each). CDR3 size: 18 residues.

V is TRBV20-1 and J is TRBJ1-3; D is ambiguous. Germline V gene sequence: CDR1 DFQATT, CDR2 SNEGSKA (reference sequence). With 3 bases removed from V and 0 bases from J, the gap between germline ends came to 9 bases. The CDR3 contains 14 residues. The DNA of the CDR3 is TGCAGTGCTAGGGGTGGGGTCTCTGGAAACACCATATATTTT. Amino acids: CSARGGVSGNTIYF.

This clonotype has more than one count but fewer than ten. V and J are TRBV24-1 and TRBJ2-1; D gene uncertain. The germline V and J ends were trimmed by 2 bases and 12 bases, with 7 bases remaining between them. This CDR3 region has 11 residues. Germline CDR1 and CDR2: KGHDR and SFDVKD. CDR3 in amino acids: CATSDWKGQFF. The CDR3 DNA follows: TGTGCCACCAGTGATTGGAAGGGGCAGTTCTTC.

In its sample, this clonotype was seen a few times. The chain is built from TRBV27 and TRBJ2-7; 13 nucleotides agree with TRBD2. Germline lookup yields CDR1 MNHEY and CDR2 SMNVEV (reference sequence). CDR3 length: 15 amino acids. The ends lost 2 bases at V and 3 bases at J; junction bases unmatched: 1. CDR3 protein: CASSLGTSGIYEQYF. CDR3 DNA: TGTGCCAGCAGTTTAGGGACTAGCGGGATCTACGAGCAGTACTTC.

This clonotype was seen more than once but under ten times. This rearrangement joins TRBV6-5 to TRBJ2-1, with TRBD1 matching 8 bases. Trimming took 4 bases from V and 8 from J; bases not matched to a gene: 4. CDR1 and CDR2 (germline): MNHEY, SVGAGI. CDR3 length: 13 amino acids. CDR3 region: CASSSTGGHEQFF. CDR3 in DNA: TGTGCCAGCAGTTCCACAGGGGGGCATGAGCAGTTCTTC.

This clonotype was counted ten times or more. V gene TRBV30 combines with J gene TRBJ2-5, with unresolved D. The V end lost 1 base, the J end lost 5 bases, and 14 bases lay between the germline ends. This CDR3 is 14 amino acids long. CDR1 is GTSNPN and CDR2 is SVGIG in the germline V gene (reference sequence). CDR3 DNA sequence: TGTGCCTGGAGTGGAGATAACGGGTGGGAGACCCAGTACTTC. Translating it yields CAWSGDNGWETQYF.

The chain is built from TRBV24-1 and TRBJ1-2; D call uncertain. Per germline, CDR1 KGHDR and CDR2 SFDVKD. The CDR3 covers 13 residues. The V end was cut by 5 bases, the J end by 4 bases, with 10 bases between. CDR3 sequence reads: CATSGDIGYGYTF. In nucleotides, the CDR3 is TGTGCCACCAGTGGTGACATCGGCTATGGCTACACCTTC.

This clonotype was seen only a few times. The chain recombines TRBV20-1 with TRBJ2-5; 10 nucleotides align to TRBD2. Germline-derived CDR1 and CDR2 are DFQATT and SNEGSKA (reference sequence). The CDR3 has 14 residues. Trimming took 4 bases from V and 5 from J; bases not matched to a gene: 7. The CDR3 protein is CSAKKPAGGETQYF. The CDR3 region has the DNA TGCAGTGCTAAAAAACCAGCGGGGGGGGAGACCCAGTACTTC.

This chain uses TRBV29-1 with TRBJ1-1; TRBD1 is a possible D gene (5 bases). Trimming stripped 4 bases from V and 6 bases from J, with 12 bases between. The germline CDR1 and CDR2 sequences are SQVTM and ANQGSEA. The CDR3 loop spans 12 amino acids. In DNA, the CDR3 is TGCAGCGTTGGGGACGGGGTAGCTGAAGCTTTCTTT. Translation gives CSVGDGVAEAFF.